This TCR beta chain was recorded in a study of cytomegalovirus exposure and HLA in healthy donors. Researchers ran the PCR with 60 Vbeta and 13 Jbeta primers. Assay: immunoSEQ multiplex PCR; the TCRdb copy retains only in-frame clones and omits some. The sample totals tens of thousands of clones. With 5 bases removed from V and 5 bases from J, the gap between germline ends came to 12 bases. The CDR3 runs 13 residues. CDR1 and CDR2 from the germline V gene are MDHEN and SYDVKM. Sequencing was carried out using PBMCs. The receptor comes from a woman between 25 and 40 years old in good health and CMV-seropositive. The rearrangement joins TRBV28 to TRBJ2-5; weak D call: TRBD1 (5 bases). CDR3 sequence: CASSIQGSETQYF. CDR3 DNA: TGTGCCAGCAGTATCCAGGGAAGCGAGACCCAGTACTTC.